This record covers a single T cell receptor beta chain. Antigen specificity is unknown. Profiled with immunoSEQ multiplex PCR; TCRdb holds only in-frame clones, not every one. The sample has some 11,000 clones, around 84% seen once. V lost 1 base and J lost 6, with 19 bases in between. Germline CDR1 is SGHVS and CDR2 is FQNEAQ. This CDR3 is 17 amino acids long. Unexposed donor CD4+ T cells date from about 2011-2018, before the COVID-19 pandemic. After about 10 days of culture, CD4+ T cells were isolated. These data originate in a study of CD4 T cells in relation to SARS-CoV-2 and coronaviruses. About the study: TCR beta CDR3s were sequenced after roughly ten-day antigen culture of PBMCs.

V is TRBV7-8 and J is TRBJ2-1, with D possibly called TRBD1 or TRBD2 (5 bases each). This clonotype was sampled from a human donor in good health. Sequenced material: CD4+ T cells from PBMCs, cultured in vitro. CDR3 sequence: CASSLGSGTQRRNEQFF. For the CDR3, the DNA is TGTGCCAGCAGCTTAGGATCCGGGACGCAGAGGCGCAATGAGCAGTTCTTC.